Listed below are T cell receptor beta chains from one sample, sequenced in a study of T cell changes during pregnancy in multiple sclerosis. Some clones are missing from TCRdb's copy, which holds only in-frame ones; the method was immunoSEQ multiplex PCR. The sample comprises fewer than 150,000 clones, about 95% of which are singletons, and over 0.35% rests with the top ten. The input for sequencing was peripheral blood, taken after pregnancy. The receptors stem from a female donor with multiple sclerosis, enrolled in a pregnancy study. Each CDR3 is given with its conserved first and last residue. The D gene is left open where the match is weak. Rows may omit the clone size; those that give it use once, few, many or a size class.

size: .; D: TRBD2; V: TRBV7-9; J: TRBJ2-5; CDR3: CASTHAGGQETQYF; DNA: TGTGCCAGCACCCACGCGGGAGGACAAGAGACCCAGTACTTC
size: .; D: TRBD2; V: TRBV19; J: TRBJ2-1; CDR3: CASSIGGSGSVGGYNEQFF; DNA: TGTGCCAGTAGTATAGGAGGGAGCGGGAGCGTGGGAGGCTACAATGAGCAGTTCTTC
size: .; D: .; V: TRBV2; J: TRBJ2-1; CDR3: CASTRFFLIGDRNEQFF; DNA: TGTGCCAGCACCCGTTTTTTCCTGATAGGGGATCGCAATGAGCAGTTCTTC
size: .; D: TRBD2; V: TRBV4-2; J: TRBJ2-7; CDR3: CASSQEIAGGIYEQYF; DNA: TGTGCCAGCAGCCAAGAAATAGCGGGAGGGATTTACGAGCAGTACTTC
size: .; D: .; V: TRBV4-2; J: TRBJ2-7; CDR3: CASRALAGESYEQYF; DNA: TGTGCCAGCAGAGCGCTCGCGGGCGAATCCTACGAGCAGTACTTC
size: .; D: TRBD1; V: TRBV5-1; J: TRBJ1-4; CDR3: CASAGTGGNEKLFF; DNA: TGCGCCAGCGCCGGGACAGGGGGCAATGAAAAACTGTTTTTT
size: .; D: .; V: TRBV28; J: TRBJ1-6; CDR3: CASSLVRGNSPLHF; DNA: TGTGCCAGCAGTTTGGTCAGGGGAAATTCACCCCTCCACTTT
size: .; D: TRBD2; V: TRBV5-1; J: TRBJ2-4; CDR3: CASSSQSGTTIQYF; DNA: TGCGCCAGCAGCTCCCAAAGTGGGACTACCATTCAGTACTTC
size: .; D: .; V: TRBV7-9; J: TRBJ1-2; CDR3: CASSRSLETDGYTF; DNA: TGTGCCAGCAGCCGATCCCTAGAAACGGATGGCTACACCTTC
size: .; D: TRBD2; V: TRBV6-6; J: TRBJ2-2; CDR3: CATRPGGRNTGELFF; DNA: TGTGCCACTCGCCCGGGGGGGAGGAACACCGGGGAGCTGTTTTTT
size: .; D: .; V: TRBV19; J: TRBJ2-7; CDR3: CASTPDSLTGEQYF; DNA: TGTGCCAGTACCCCCGATAGCTTAACGGGTGAGCAGTACTTC
size: .; D: .; V: TRBV11-2; J: TRBJ2-1; CDR3: CASSWDSRQFF; DNA: TGTGCCAGCAGCTGGGACTCACGGCAGTTCTTC
size: once; D: TRBD2; V: TRBV28; J: TRBJ2-5; CDR3: CASSSQSSGSTKTQYF; DNA: TGTGCCAGCAGTTCCCAGTCTAGCGGGAGCACGAAGACCCAGTACTTC
size: .; D: TRBD2; V: TRBV5-1; J: TRBJ2-7; CDR3: CASSLRASGIYYEQYF; DNA: TGCGCCAGCAGCTTGCGGGCTAGCGGGATATACTACGAGCAGTACTTC
size: .; D: .; V: TRBV28; J: TRBJ1-3; CDR3: CASSSSQRVGRPGGNTIYF; DNA: TGTGCCAGCAGTTCCTCCCAGAGGGTAGGCCGACCGGGCGGAAACACCATATATTTT
size: .; D: .; V: TRBV29-1; J: TRBJ1-2; CDR3: CSVGLGGAGYGYTF; DNA: TGCAGCGTTGGCCTTGGTGGGGCAGGCTATGGCTACACCTTC
size: .; D: TRBD2; V: TRBV28; J: TRBJ2-1; CDR3: CASSLSSGTNPYNEQFF; DNA: TGTGCCAGCAGTTTGTCCTCCGGGACTAACCCCTACAATGAGCAGTTCTTC
size: .; D: .; V: TRBV7-9; J: TRBJ2-3; CDR3: CASSPGRDFDTQYF; DNA: TGTGCCAGCAGCCCCGGGCGGGACTTTGATACGCAGTATTTT
size: .; D: TRBD2; V: TRBV7-8; J: TRBJ2-1; CDR3: CASGFGGRVNEQFF; DNA: TGTGCCAGCGGCTTCGGAGGGAGGGTAAATGAGCAGTTCTTC
size: .; D: TRBD1; V: TRBV18; J: TRBJ2-7; CDR3: CASSPDRAMDEQYF; DNA: TGTGCCAGCTCACCAGACAGGGCCATGGACGAGCAGTACTTC
size: .; D: .; V: TRBV5-4; J: TRBJ1-1; CDR3: CASSLSGVGSTEAFF; DNA: TGTGCCAGCAGCTTATCCGGCGTAGGGAGCACTGAAGCTTTCTTT
size: .; D: TRBD2; V: TRBV6-6; J: TRBJ2-7; CDR3: CASSYVAGGYEQYF; DNA: TGTGCCAGCAGTTACGTGGCGGGGGGCTACGAGCAGTACTTC
size: .; D: .; V: TRBV5-4; J: TRBJ2-3; CDR3: CASSLTGVDTQYF; DNA: TGTGCCAGCAGCTTGACGGGGGTGGATACGCAGTATTTT
size: .; D: TRBD2; V: TRBV19; J: TRBJ2-7; CDR3: CASTRLEREDSYEQYF; DNA: TGTGCCAGTACACGTTTGGAGCGGGAGGACTCCTACGAGCAGTACTTC
size: .; D: TRBD2; V: TRBV7-7; J: TRBJ2-1; CDR3: CASSPWGTSGSVQFF; DNA: TGTGCTAGCAGCCCCTGGGGGACTAGCGGGAGCGTACAGTTCTTC
size: once; D: TRBD1; V: TRBV6-1; J: TRBJ1-2; CDR3: CASSLWVTGVGYTF; DNA: TGTGCCAGCAGTCTCTGGGTGACAGGGGTCGGCTACACCTTC
size: .; D: .; V: TRBV29-1; J: TRBJ2-2; CDR3: CSGKRVGAGELFF; DNA: TGCAGCGGGAAGCGGGTGGGGGCCGGGGAGCTGTTTTTT
size: .; D: TRBD2; V: TRBV6-1; J: TRBJ2-1; CDR3: CASSETGLAGEGSGNEQFF; DNA: TGTGCCAGCAGTGAAACAGGACTAGCGGGAGAGGGGTCAGGAAATGAGCAGTTCTTC
size: .; D: .; V: TRBV27; J: TRBJ2-4; CDR3: CASSLCTGTQVAKNIQYF; DNA: TGTGCCAGCAGTTTATGTACCGGGACACAAGTAGCCAAAAACATTCAGTACTTC
size: .; D: .; V: TRBV19; J: TRBJ2-7; CDR3: CASSIGGSYEQYF; DNA: TGTGCCAGTAGTATCGGGGGCTCCTACGAGCAGTACTTC
size: once; D: TRBD1; V: TRBV9; J: TRBJ2-5; CDR3: CASSPRTGVETQYF; DNA: TGTGCCAGCAGCCCCAGGACAGGGGTAGAGACCCAGTACTTC
size: .; D: .; V: TRBV5-1; J: TRBJ1-4; CDR3: CASSRSRRGEKLFF; DNA: TGCGCCAGCAGCCGGTCTAGGCGTGGTGAAAAACTGTTTTTT
size: .; D: TRBD2; V: TRBV18; J: TRBJ2-5; CDR3: CASSPPTSGGEVYF; DNA: TGTGCCAGCTCACCACCGACTAGCGGGGGCGAAGTGTACTTC
size: .; D: .; V: TRBV11-1; J: TRBJ1-4; CDR3: CASSLARTPGHLEKLFF; DNA: TGTGCCAGCAGCTTAGCGAGGACCCCCGGACATCTTGAAAAACTGTTTTTT
size: .; D: TRBD1; V: TRBV6-5; J: TRBJ1-2; CDR3: CASSPLGRGLESF; DNA: TGTGCCAGCAGTCCCTTAGGCAGGGGGCTTGAAAGCTTC
size: .; D: .; V: TRBV18; J: TRBJ1-5; CDR3: CASSERQGTTGSQPQHF; DNA: TGTGCCAGCTCAGAAAGGCAGGGGACGACGGGGTCTCAGCCCCAGCATTTT
size: .; D: .; V: TRBV6-6; J: TRBJ1-2; CDR3: CASSLPRGFDYGYTF; DNA: TGTGCCAGCAGTTTACCCCGAGGGTTCGACTATGGCTACACCTTC
size: .; D: .; V: TRBV28; J: TRBJ2-2; CDR3: CASSWRGPNTGELFF; DNA: TGTGCCAGCAGTTGGCGGGGGCCGAACACCGGGGAGCTGTTTTTT
size: .; D: TRBD1; V: TRBV6-5; J: TRBJ1-2; CDR3: CASSYLGTGLAYGYTF; DNA: TGTGCCAGCAGTTATCTCGGGACAGGGCTCGCCTATGGCTACACCTTC
size: .; D: TRBD1; V: TRBV5-8; J: TRBJ1-5; CDR3: CASSLRTGGIGNQPQHF; DNA: TGTGCCAGCAGCTTGCGGACAGGGGGCATTGGCAATCAGCCCCAGCATTTT
size: .; D: .; V: TRBV7-2; J: TRBJ2-1; CDR3: CASSLVLGNEQFF; DNA: TGTGCCAGCAGCTTAGTTCTAGGCAATGAGCAGTTCTTC
size: .; D: TRBD1; V: TRBV6-6; J: TRBJ2-7; CDR3: CASSYTGATGEQYF; DNA: TGTGCCAGCAGTTACACAGGGGCTACGGGGGAGCAGTACTTC
size: .; D: TRBD1; V: TRBV28; J: TRBJ2-7; CDR3: CASSWDRASPEQYF; DNA: TGTGCCAGCAGTTGGGACAGGGCCTCCCCCGAGCAGTACTTC
size: .; D: .; V: TRBV29-1; J: TRBJ2-5; CDR3: CSVEIRGFSETQYF; DNA: TGCAGCGTTGAGATAAGGGGTTTTTCAGAGACCCAGTACTTC
size: .; D: .; V: TRBV27; J: TRBJ2-7; CDR3: CASSLQGGEQYF; DNA: TGTGCCAGCAGTCTCCAGGGCGGCGAGCAGTACTTC
size: .; D: .; V: TRBV27; J: TRBJ2-1; CDR3: CASSLSTRVSYNEQFF; DNA: TGTGCCAGCAGTTTATCGACCCGGGTTTCCTACAATGAGCAGTTCTTC
size: .; D: .; V: TRBV7-2; J: TRBJ2-1; CDR3: CASNSGYNEQFF; DNA: TGTGCCAGCAATAGCGGTTACAATGAGCAGTTCTTC
size: .; D: .; V: TRBV7-7; J: TRBJ2-1; CDR3: CASSLLPGYNEQFF; DNA: TGTGCTAGCAGCTTATTGCCCGGTTACAATGAGCAGTTCTTC